One TCR beta chain is described in this entry. Its target is unknown. This specimen belongs to a study of OX40 agonist ivuxolimab in advanced cancers. Study conclusions and caveats: Low clonal expansion, among the lowest seen, marked partial responders at 0.1-3.0 mg/kg. Expanded clones were, on average, more numerous among CD8+ T cells than CD4+.

Anyone with autoimmune disease history or systemic immunosuppression was excluded. Assay used: immunoSEQ multiplex PCR; TCRdb lists only in-frame clones, some missing. The repertoire consists of 60,000 to 80,000 clones, with roughly 80% occurring once and the leading ten covering 4.4%. CDR1 and CDR2 (germline): LNHNV, YYDKDF (reference sequence). V was pared by 8 bases and J by 2 bases, with 12 bases between. The CDR3 covers 13 residues. The chain links TRBV15 to TRBJ1-1; tentatively, D is TRBD1 (6 bases). The input for sequencing was CD4+ or CD8+ T cells sorted from blood, taken in a trial of the OX40 agonist ivuxolimab. This TCR came from an adult with an advanced solid tumor such as melanoma, head and neck, liver or kidney cancer. The CDR3 here is CATSGQTNTEAFF. The CDR3 nucleotides are TGTGCCACCTCCGGACAGACTAACACTGAAGCTTTCTTT.